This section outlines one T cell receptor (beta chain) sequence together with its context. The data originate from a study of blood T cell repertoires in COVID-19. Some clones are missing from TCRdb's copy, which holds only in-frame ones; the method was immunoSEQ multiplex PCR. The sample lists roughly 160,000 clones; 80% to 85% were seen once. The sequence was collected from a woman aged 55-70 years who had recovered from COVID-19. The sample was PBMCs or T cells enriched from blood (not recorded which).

CDR3 DNA sequence: TGTGCCAGCAGCCAAGATACTGCCACCGGGGAGCTGTTTTTT. Its protein product is CASSQDTATGELFF. V gene TRBV4-2 combines with J gene TRBJ2-2; D gene ambiguous. The germline gives CDR1 LGHNA, CDR2 YNFKEQ. Trimming left V 0 bases short and J 4 bases short, with 6 bases between. The CDR3 loop spans 14 amino acids.